This TCR beta chain was sequenced in a study of Ad26.COV2.S vaccination and SARS-CoV-2 variants (dated by TCRdb to the early 2020s). Describing the broader study: Vaccine-arm donors came from COV1001, a multicentre, randomized, double-blind, placebo-controlled phase I-IIa trial of Ad26.COV2.S in healthy adults. Ad26.COV2.S was administered intramuscularly at a dose of 5x10^10 or 1x10^11 viral particles, either as one shot or as two shots given 56 days apart. TCRbeta repertoire sequencing was used to assess the specificity and breadth of SARS-CoV-2-reactive T cell receptors after Ad26.COV2.S vaccination. The TCR-sequenced set comprised approximately 30 samples: 19 Ad26.COV2.S vaccine recipients, 5 placebo recipients and 8 SARS-CoV-2 convalescent individuals. Trial participants were randomized into five groups of five: low-dose or high-dose Ad26.COV2.S given once or twice, or placebo on both occasions. Blinding of investigators to trial group allocation was maintained during experiments and outcome assessment. What the study reported, not specific to this receptor: Non-spike TCR breadth was comparable between vaccine and placebo recipients, consistent with the vaccine containing only spike. It was noted by the authors that total T cell responses may have been underestimated by the TCR breadth and depth analyses. Ad26.COV2.S recipients had higher spike-specific TCR breadth than placebo recipients (P = 0.0014). Substantial breadth of spike-specific CD8+ and CD4+ T cell responses was reported after vaccination. Comparing responses between vaccine doses or regimens was not something the study was powered to do.

Worth noting for this clone: Which antigen it targets is not known. Per-base quality was not reported, and no clone a single base away is much larger than it.

The intended sense of this specimen's treatment or condition label: over 15 received Ad26.COV2.S at low or high dose, single or two shots; about 5 received placebo; per-sample allocation not given. For vaccine and placebo recipients, the sequenced repertoires came from samples collected on day 63 after the first injection. In Cohort 1b, around 25 adults aged 18-55 years were enrolled at a single site in Boston, USA, between 29 July and 7 August 2020. Ad26.COV2.S was a replication-incompetent adenovirus type 26 vector that expressed a prefusion-stabilized SARS-CoV-2 spike protein derived from the original Wuhan strain. The immunoSEQ Assay was used to sequence TCRbeta CDR3 regions. After extraction, genomic DNA underwent amplification by bias-controlled multiplex PCR, followed by high-throughput sequencing. In the authors' own workflow: To quantify the absolute abundance of each unique TCRbeta CDR3 region, sequences were collapsed and filtered. T cell fraction was estimated by normalization of TCRbeta template counts to usable DNA, with usable DNA being measured through amplification of reference genes present in all nucleated cells. Repertoire TCRs were annotated as SARS-CoV-2-specific when V gene, CDR3 amino acid sequence and J gene were exactly matched to a known reactive TCR set. MIRA supplied the reference SARS-CoV-2 TCR set, which was filtered for enrichment in COVID-19-positive ImmuneCODE repertoires so that public or cross-reactive TCRs were removed. Using the MIRA antigens, annotated TCRs were further analysed by specific ORF or by position within an ORF. Depth was the summed frequency of annotated unique rearrangements, while breadth was defined as annotated unique rearrangements over total unique productive rearrangements. Group comparisons of TCR breadth used two-sided Wilcoxon rank-sum tests. The clones in this table, taken by TCRdb from immuneACCESS, are in-frame only. Not every clone is retained; where verified, under half of the shortfall comes from an unresolved V gene, and the cause of the rest is unknown. D and trimming come from the DNA, and the V and J calls and clone size come from that table. This sample is represented by about 350,000 clones; about 88% of them were singletons. The ten largest clones take up around 6.4% of the sample.

Via the germline V gene (reference sequence), CDR1 is LNHDA and CDR2 SQIVND. The CDR3, from cysteine to phenylalanine, totals 14 residues. The entry retains the CDR3 DNA only, 42 bases that are in frame from base 1. Cut back by 6 bases and 5 bases, the V and J ends lie 15 bases apart. The V gene is TRBV19 and the J gene is TRBJ2-3; a tentative D call is TRBD2 (7 bases match). Sequencing was performed on peripheral blood, taken in a trial of Ad26.COV2.S vaccine versus placebo. The origin of this receptor is a person aged 18-65 years who received the Ad26.COV2.S COVID-19 vaccine or a placebo. The DNA is TGTGCCAGTAGGTCCCGGGGGGCTGGAGATACGCAGTATTTT. It codes for CASRSRGAGDTQYF.